This TCR beta chain was recovered during a study of T-cell memory formation after mild COVID-19. Study findings and constraints: Some clones that responded turned up in pre-infection memory, which suggests that cross-reactive memory joined in.

The CDR3 contains 12 residues. The V end was cut by 0 bases, the J end by 5 bases, with 4 bases between. CDR1 and CDR2 from the germline V gene are SGDLS and YYNGEE. With respect to this clonotype: As yet, its antigen is unknown.

TCRdb independently ran MiXCR on the 5' RACE reads; one entry per CDR3 protein. The repertoire holds around 300,000 distinct CDR3 sequences, with roughly an eighth as singletons. The chain recombines TRBV9 with TRBJ2-3; unclear D gene. The sample taken for sequencing was PBMCs or a T cell subset sorted from them (not recorded which). This TCR derives from a man between 18 and 35 years old who had mild COVID-19 (a few samples of this study predate the infection). Cell type and time point are not known. The CDR3 DNA reads as TGTGCCAGCAGCGTAGCGGTAGATACGCAGTATTTT. Amino acids: CASSVAVDTQYF.